These 21 T cell receptor beta chains were sequenced from one sample in a study of blood T cell repertoires in COVID-19. The method was immunoSEQ multiplex PCR; TCRdb's version includes in-frame clones alone and lacks a portion of them. The sample includes around 440,000 clones, roughly 88% of them seen just once. Source material: peripheral blood. The origin of the receptors is a woman between 45 and 65 years old with COVID-19, enrolled during active disease.

The chain is built from TRBV30 and TRBJ1-6, with TRBD1 matching over 9 bases. In germline, CDR1 is GTSNPN, CDR2 SVGIG (reference sequence). V dropped 4 bases and J dropped 13; count of bases not matched to a gene: 14. The CDR3 spans 15 residues. The DNA for the CDR3 is TGTGCCTGGACCCAACGGGGACAGGGTCTCTGGCCCCTCCACTTT. Translating gives CAWTQRGQGLWPLHF.

CDR3 DNA sequence: TGTGCCAGCAGTTTCACAGGGTTCGGGTACAATGAGCAGTTCTTC. Translated: CASSFTGFGYNEQFF. V and J are TRBV28 and TRBJ2-1; the D gene is possibly TRBD1 (6 bases). Germline V gives CDR1 MDHEN, CDR2 SYDVKM. This CDR3 contains 15 residues. V was cut by 3 bases and J by 4 bases, with 13 bases left in between.

The V call is TRBV10-2, the J call TRBJ2-1; no reliable D call. This CDR3 has 13 residues. The V gene's germline CDR1 is WSHSY and CDR2 SAAADI. Trimming shortened V by 4 bases and J by 8 bases, and 12 bases separated the two germline ends. CDR3 loop: CASSVKRVDEQFF. The CDR3 DNA reads as TGCGCCAGCAGTGTAAAAAGAGTCGATGAGCAGTTCTTC.

J is TRBJ1-1 and V is TRBV27; 8 bases line up with TRBD1. Germline CDR1 reads MNHEY; CDR2 reads SMNVEV (reference sequence). The CDR3 covers 14 residues. Trimming at V came to 5 bases and at J to 1 base, leaving 3 bases not matched to a gene. In nucleotides, the CDR3 is TGTGCCAGCAGTATGGACAGGGCGAACACTGAAGCTTTCTTT. Amino acid sequence: CASSMDRANTEAFF.

This sequence joins TRBV5-8 and TRBJ1-6; D might be TRBD1 (6 bases). The V gene's germline CDR1 is SGHTS and CDR2 YDEGEE. The CDR3 is 16 amino acids. Deletions cut 2 bases from V and 7 bases from J, with 16 bases between. The CDR3 DNA reads TGTGCCAGCAGCTTTGGGCCCGCAGGGGAGAATTCACCCCTCCACTTT. This translates into CASSFGPAGENSPLHF.

The rearrangement uses TRBV6-6 and TRBJ2-2; D call uncertain. CDR1 MNHNY and CDR2 SVGAGI come from the germline V gene (reference sequence). Between the trimmed V and J ends, which lost 5 bases and 0 bases, there was a span of 22 bases. This CDR3 comprises 19 residues. CDR3 in amino acids: CASSRSQLPTSANTGELFF. Here the CDR3 DNA reads TGTGCCAGCAGTCGATCACAGTTACCTACATCCGCGAACACCGGGGAGCTGTTTTTT.

This clone was seen once. V gene TRBV7-2 combines with J gene TRBJ1-2; no reliable D call. The V gene's germline CDR1 is SGHTA and CDR2 FQGNSA. V gave up 1 base and J gave up 8 bases, with 8 bases separating them. The CDR3 covers 12 residues. The chain's CDR3 is CASSLETRGYTF. CDR3 nucleotide sequence: TGTGCCAGCAGCTTAGAGACTAGGGGCTACACCTTC.

The V gene is TRBV5-8, the J gene TRBJ1-1, with unresolved D. From germline, CDR1 is SGHTS and CDR2 YDEGEE. V was pared by 4 bases and J by 10 bases, with 14 bases between. The CDR3 loop spans 12 amino acids. The CDR3 here is CASSLGVNGAFF. In nucleotides, the CDR3 is TGTGCCAGCAGCCTCGGTGTGAACGGAGCTTTCTTT.

This clone was observed a few times. Other DNA sequences within the sample encode an identical CDR3. The J gene is TRBJ1-1, the V gene TRBV11-2, with a weak D call TRBD1 (6 bases). CDR1 SGHAT and CDR2 FQNNGV come from the germline V gene. The length of the CDR3 is 14 residues. Trimming took 1 base from V and 1 from J, leaving 7 bases between them. CDR3 bases: TGTGCCAGCAGCTTAGTAGGGGGGAACACTGAAGCTTTCTTT. This encodes CASSLVGGNTEAFF.

This clone was seen only a few times. This chain connects TRBV30 to TRBJ1-3; TRBD1 is a possible D gene (5 bases). Germline V gene lookup returns CDR1 GTSNPN and CDR2 SVGIG (reference sequence). Trimming pared 1 base from V and 4 bases from J, leaving 8 bases between. There are 13 residues in the CDR3. In DNA, the CDR3 is TGTGCCTGGAGTGAACAGGTCGGAAACACCATATATTTT. It specifies CAWSEQVGNTIYF.

The chain employs TRBV10-3 and TRBJ2-7; perhaps TRBD1 as D (6 bases). CDR1 is ENHRY, CDR2 SYGVKD, per germline. There are 14 residues in the CDR3. The V gene lost 3 bases and the J gene lost 0 bases, with 9 bases spanning the gap. The CDR3 DNA reads as TGTGCCATCAGTGAAGGGGACAACTCCTACGAGCAGTACTTC. It translates to CAISEGDNSYEQYF.

The chain couples TRBV3-1 (or the pseudogene TRBV3-2) to TRBJ2-3, with D perhaps matching TRBD2 (6 bases). CDR1 is LGHDT, CDR2 YNNKEL, per germline (reference sequence). Deletions cut 0 bases from V and 5 bases from J, with 12 bases between. The CDR3 is 15 amino acids. CDR3 residues: CASSQETRVVDTQYF. DNA of the CDR3: TGTGCCAGCAGCCAAGAGACTAGAGTGGTAGATACGCAGTATTTT.

This clone occurred once. The chain recombines TRBV5-4 with TRBJ1-6, with D perhaps TRBD1 (5 bases). Trimming left V 0 bases short and J 8 bases short, with 18 bases between. Germline V gene data show CDR1 as SGHNT and CDR2 as YYREEE (reference sequence). This CDR3 has 17 amino acids. The CDR3 sequence is CASSLGTPGPSYSPLHF. The CDR3 DNA sequence: TGTGCCAGCAGCTTGGGGACACCCGGGCCTTCCTATTCACCCCTCCACTTT.

The chain joins TRBV2 to TRBJ1-3; unclear D gene. CDR3 length: 15 amino acids. V shed 4 bases and J shed 0 bases, with 10 bases lying between them. The germline V gene encodes CDR1 SNHLY and CDR2 FYNNEI. Here the CDR3 DNA reads TGTGCCAGCAGTGGGCAAAAGTACTCTGGAAACACCATATATTTT. Residues: CASSGQKYSGNTIYF.

This chain links TRBV7-9 with TRBJ2-7; D is possibly TRBD1 (6 bases). Germline V lookup: CDR1 SEHNR, CDR2 FQNEAQ (reference sequence). Deletions cut 0 bases from V and 3 bases from J, with 15 bases between. There are 16 residues in the CDR3. The CDR3 DNA follows: TGTGCCAGCAGCTTAGCCAGGACAGTCGACAGCTACGAGCAGTACTTC. It specifies CASSLARTVDSYEQYF. Complete variable domain (other parts from reference TRBV7-9 and TRBJ2-7): DTGVSQNPRHKITKRGQNVTFRCDPISEHNRLYWYRQTLGQGPEFLTYFQNEAQLEKSRLLSDRFSAERPKGSFSTLEIQRTEQGDSAMYLCASSLARTVDSYEQYFGPGTRLTVT.

V usage is TRBV5-1 and J usage is TRBJ2-5; 7 nucleotides align to TRBD2. The CDR3 is 16 residues long. CDR1 is SGHRS, CDR2 YFSETQ, per germline. The V and J ends lost 0 bases and 1 base, in that order; junction bases with no gene match: 6. CDR3 bases: TGCGCCAGCAGCTTGGTCCCTAGCGGAAGCCAAGAGACCCAGTACTTC. Amino acids: CASSLVPSGSQETQYF.

V is TRBV10-3 and J is TRBJ2-7; 8 nucleotides line up with TRBD1. V shed 0 bases, J shed 7 bases, and the junction held 8 bases outside the gene matches. The CDR3 covers 15 residues. Germline CDR1 and CDR2: ENHRY and SYGVKD. The CDR3 loop reads CAISESGQGQSEQYF. In nucleotides, the CDR3 is TGTGCCATCAGTGAGTCAGGACAGGGTCAGTCAGAGCAGTACTTC.

This CDR3 is CASRMAGPASYNEQFF. The CDR3 nucleotides are TGTGCCAGCAGGATGGCTGGGCCCGCCTCCTACAATGAGCAGTTCTTC. The chain uses TRBV27 and TRBJ2-1; unclear D gene. V was pared by 6 bases and J by 0 bases, with 15 bases between. Germline lookup yields CDR1 MNHEY and CDR2 SMNVEV (reference sequence). The CDR3 is made up of 16 amino acids.

The table lists this clone with a few counts. J is TRBJ1-2 and V is TRBV24-1; 12 bases agree with TRBD1. Germline trimming cut 3 bases from V and 8 bases from J; bases unmatched to any gene: 9. The CDR3 contains 16 residues. Per germline, CDR1 KGHDR and CDR2 SFDVKD. CDR3 DNA: TGTGCCACCAGTGATACCGGGACAGGGGGCTCTCGGGGCTACACCTTC. It yields the protein CATSDTGTGGSRGYTF.

The CDR3 sequence is CAWGGLSDEKLFF. DNA for the CDR3: TGTGCCTGGGGGGGACTGTCAGATGAAAAACTGTTTTTT. The chain uses TRBV30 and TRBJ1-4; possible D gene TRBD1, 5 bases. CDR1 is GTSNPN, CDR2 SVGIG, per germline (reference sequence). Between the trimmed V and J ends, which lost 5 bases and 6 bases, there was a span of 13 bases. The CDR3 consists of 13 residues. The variable domain in full, with the rest retrieved from reference TRBV30 and TRBJ1-4, is SQTIHQWPATLVQPVGSPLSLECTVEGTSNPNLYWYRQAAGRGLQLLFYSVGIGQISSEVPQNLSASRPQDRQFILSSKKLLLSDSGFYLCAWGGLSDEKLFFGSGTQLSVL.

The chain recombines TRBV19 with TRBJ2-2; D might be TRBD2 (5 bases). V was trimmed by 3 bases and J by 7 bases, leaving 12 bases between them. Per germline, CDR1 LNHDA and CDR2 SQIVND (reference sequence). CDR3 length: 14 amino acids. The DNA of the CDR3 is TGTGCCAGTAGTATTGGAGGTCTTAGCGGGGAGCTGTTTTTT. Its translation is CASSIGGLSGELFF.